The sequence of this T cell receptor beta chain was determined in a study of OX40 agonist ivuxolimab in advanced cancers. Assay used: immunoSEQ multiplex PCR; TCRdb lists only in-frame clones, some missing. Counted here are tens of thousands of clones, 92% occurring once; the ten biggest clones make up 0.6% to 0.7%. A single count supports this clone. Its antigen is unknown. The CDR3 is 18 residues long. The V gene lost 0 bases and the J gene lost 4 bases, with 16 bases spanning the gap. CDR1 WSHSY and CDR2 SAAADI come from the germline V gene. Notes on the study in general: In the 0.1 to 3.0 mg/kg range, CD4+ and CD8+ blood T cells had expanded clonally by week 6.

The sequence came from an adult with an advanced solid tumor such as melanoma, head and neck, liver or kidney cancer. The chain combines TRBV10-2 with TRBJ2-6; D may be TRBD2 (6 bases). Source: CD4+ or CD8+ T cells sorted from blood, taken in a trial of the OX40 agonist ivuxolimab. The CDR3, as DNA: TGCGCCAGCAGTGAGTCCGGGAGCCAATGGTCCGGGGCCAACGTCCTGACTTTC. It translates to CASSESGSQWSGANVLTF.